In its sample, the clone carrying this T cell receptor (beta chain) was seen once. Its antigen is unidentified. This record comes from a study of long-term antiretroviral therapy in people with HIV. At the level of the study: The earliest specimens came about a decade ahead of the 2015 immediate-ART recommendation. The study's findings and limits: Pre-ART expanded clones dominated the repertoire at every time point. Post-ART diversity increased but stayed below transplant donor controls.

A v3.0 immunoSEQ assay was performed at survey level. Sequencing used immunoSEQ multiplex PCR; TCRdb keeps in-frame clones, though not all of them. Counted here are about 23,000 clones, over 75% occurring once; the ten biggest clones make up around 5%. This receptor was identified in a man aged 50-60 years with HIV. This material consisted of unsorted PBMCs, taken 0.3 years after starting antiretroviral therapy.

The CDR3 sequence is CASSQTGSPGELFF. CDR3 coding DNA: TGTGCCAGCAGCCAAACCGGGTCCCCCGGGGAGCTGTTTTTT. V and J are TRBV21-1 and TRBJ2-2; TRBD2 is the table's D call, not checked against the DNA. TRBV21-1 corresponds to a pseudogene. The CDR3 covers 14 residues.